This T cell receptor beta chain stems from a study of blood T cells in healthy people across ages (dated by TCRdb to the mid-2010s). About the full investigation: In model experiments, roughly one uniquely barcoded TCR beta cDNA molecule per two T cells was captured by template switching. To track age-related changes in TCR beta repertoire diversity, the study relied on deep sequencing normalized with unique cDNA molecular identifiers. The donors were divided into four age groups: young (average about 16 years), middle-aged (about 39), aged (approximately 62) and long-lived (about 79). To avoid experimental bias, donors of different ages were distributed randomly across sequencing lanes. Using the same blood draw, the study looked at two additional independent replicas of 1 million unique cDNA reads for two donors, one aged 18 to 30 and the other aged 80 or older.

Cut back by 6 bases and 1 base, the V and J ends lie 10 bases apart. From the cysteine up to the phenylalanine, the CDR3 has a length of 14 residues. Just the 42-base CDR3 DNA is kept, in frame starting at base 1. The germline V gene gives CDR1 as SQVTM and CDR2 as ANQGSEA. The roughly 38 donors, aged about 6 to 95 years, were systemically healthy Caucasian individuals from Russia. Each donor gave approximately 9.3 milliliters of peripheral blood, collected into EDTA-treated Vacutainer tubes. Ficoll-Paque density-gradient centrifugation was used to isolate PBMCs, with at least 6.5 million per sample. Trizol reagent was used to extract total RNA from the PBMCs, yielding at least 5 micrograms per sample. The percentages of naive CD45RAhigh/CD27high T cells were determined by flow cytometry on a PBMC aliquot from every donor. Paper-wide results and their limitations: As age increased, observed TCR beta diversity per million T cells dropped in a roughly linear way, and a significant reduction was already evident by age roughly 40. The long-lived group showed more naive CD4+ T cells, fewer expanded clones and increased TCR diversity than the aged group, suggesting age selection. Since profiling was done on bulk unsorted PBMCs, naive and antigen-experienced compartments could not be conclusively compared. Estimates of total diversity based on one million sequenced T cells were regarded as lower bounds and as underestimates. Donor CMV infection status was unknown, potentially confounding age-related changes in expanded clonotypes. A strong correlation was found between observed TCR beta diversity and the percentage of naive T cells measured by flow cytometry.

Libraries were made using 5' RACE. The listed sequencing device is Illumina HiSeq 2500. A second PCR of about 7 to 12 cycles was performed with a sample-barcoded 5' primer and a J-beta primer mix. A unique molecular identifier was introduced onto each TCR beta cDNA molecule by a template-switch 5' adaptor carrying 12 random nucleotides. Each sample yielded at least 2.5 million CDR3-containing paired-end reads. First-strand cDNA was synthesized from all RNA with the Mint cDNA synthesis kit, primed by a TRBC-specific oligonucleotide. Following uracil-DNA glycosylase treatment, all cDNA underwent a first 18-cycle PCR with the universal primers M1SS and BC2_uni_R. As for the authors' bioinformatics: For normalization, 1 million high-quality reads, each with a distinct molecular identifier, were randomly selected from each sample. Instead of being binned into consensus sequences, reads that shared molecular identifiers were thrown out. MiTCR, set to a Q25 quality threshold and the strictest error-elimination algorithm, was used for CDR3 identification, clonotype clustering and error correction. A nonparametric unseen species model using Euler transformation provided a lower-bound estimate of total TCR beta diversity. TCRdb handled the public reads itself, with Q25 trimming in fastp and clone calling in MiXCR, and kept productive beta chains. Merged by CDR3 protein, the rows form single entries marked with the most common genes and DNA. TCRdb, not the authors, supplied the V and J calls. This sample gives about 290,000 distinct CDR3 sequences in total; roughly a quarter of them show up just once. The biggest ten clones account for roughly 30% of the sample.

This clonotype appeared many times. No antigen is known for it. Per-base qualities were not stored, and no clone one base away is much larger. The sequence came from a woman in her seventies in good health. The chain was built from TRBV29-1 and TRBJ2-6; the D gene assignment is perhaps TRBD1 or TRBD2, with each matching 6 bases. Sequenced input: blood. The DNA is TGCAGCGTAGGAGGGGGTTCTGGGGCCAACGTCCTGACTTTC. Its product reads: CSVGGGSGANVLTF. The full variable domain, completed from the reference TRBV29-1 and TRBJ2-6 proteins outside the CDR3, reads SAVISQKPSRDICQRGTSLTIQCQVDSQVTMMFWYRQQPGQSLTLIATANQGSEATYESGFVIDKFPISRPNLTFSTLTVSNMSPEDSSIYLCSVGGGSGANVLTFGAGSRLTVL.